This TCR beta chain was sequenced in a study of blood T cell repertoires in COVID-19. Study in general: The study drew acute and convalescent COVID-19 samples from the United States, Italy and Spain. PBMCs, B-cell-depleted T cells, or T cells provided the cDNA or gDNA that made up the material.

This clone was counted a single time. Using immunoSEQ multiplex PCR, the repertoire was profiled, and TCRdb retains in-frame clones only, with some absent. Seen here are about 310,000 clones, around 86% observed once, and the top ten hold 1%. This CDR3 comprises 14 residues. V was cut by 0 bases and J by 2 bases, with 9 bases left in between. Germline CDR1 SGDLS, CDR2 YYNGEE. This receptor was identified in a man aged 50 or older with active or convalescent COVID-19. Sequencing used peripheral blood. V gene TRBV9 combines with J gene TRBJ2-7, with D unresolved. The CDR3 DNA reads TGTGCCAGCAGCGTAGCTCCAGGAACCTACGAGCAGTACTTC. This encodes CASSVAPGTYEQYF.